Below are 31 T cell receptor beta chains sequenced from a single sample in a study of blood T cell repertoires in COVID-19. Profiled with immunoSEQ multiplex PCR; TCRdb holds only in-frame clones, not every one. The table includes about 83,000 clones, 86% detected once. Sequenced material: peripheral blood. These receptors were collected from a man aged 50 to 60 with active COVID-19.

The rearrangement links TRBV14 to TRBJ1-4, with 7 bases identical to TRBD1. The CDR3 length is 13 residues. The germline V gene encodes CDR1 SGHDN and CDR2 FVKESK. The junction had 4 bases not matched to a gene; V was cut back by 4 bases and J by 8 bases. CDR3 sequence reads: CASSRDRAEKLFF. In DNA form, the CDR3 reads TGTGCCAGCAGCCGCGACAGGGCAGAAAAACTGTTTTTT.

This chain uses TRBV12-3 or TRBV12-4 with TRBJ1-2, with 8 bases that match TRBD1. V shed 5 bases, J shed 7 bases, and the junction held 3 bases outside the gene matches. The CDR3 contains 12 residues. The CDR3 nucleotides are TGTGCCAGCAGTCACGACAGGGGTGGCTACACCTTC. Translated, it gives CASSHDRGGYTF.

This clone occurred a few times. This chain links TRBV19 with TRBJ1-2, with D uncertain. Germline-derived CDR1 and CDR2 are LNHDA and SQIVND (reference sequence). CDR3 length: 15 residues. V lost 5 bases and J 0 bases, leaving 13 bases between the germline ends. CDR3 coding DNA: TGTGCCAGTAGTCTCCAATTCACTGCTAACTATGGCTACACCTTC. This sequence encodes CASSLQFTANYGYTF.

The chain recombines TRBV6-6 with TRBJ1-3; 7 nucleotides line up with TRBD1. This CDR3 is 14 amino acids long. The V and J ends lost 5 bases and 0 bases, in that order; junction bases with no gene match: 1. Germline V gene lookup returns CDR1 MNHNY and CDR2 SVGAGI (reference sequence). CDR3 bases: TGTGCCAGCAGTACAGGGGACTCTGGAAACACCATATATTTT. It is translated as CASSTGDSGNTIYF.

V and J are TRBV7-3 and TRBJ1-1; the D gene is possibly TRBD1 (5 bases). V shed 5 bases and J shed 4 bases, with 11 bases lying between them. The CDR3 is made up of 13 amino acids. Germline CDR1 and CDR2: SGHTA and FQGTGA. CDR3 sequence: CASSTQGGTEAFF. In nucleotides, the CDR3 is TGTGCCAGCAGCACCCAGGGTGGCACTGAAGCTTTCTTT.

DNA of the CDR3: TGCGCCAGCAGCCAAGCCGGGACAGCGACCTATTTGGGCGGCTACACCTTC. Translation: CASSQAGTATYLGGYTF. The chain carries TRBV4-1 and TRBJ1-2; 7 positions match TRBD1. The J segment lost 8 bases and the V segment lost 1 base, leaving 16 bases of the junction unmatched. Germline V gene data show CDR1 as MGHRA and CDR2 as YSYEKL. CDR3 length: 17 residues.

The rearrangement links TRBV3-1 (or the pseudogene TRBV3-2) to TRBJ1-4; 7 nucleotides align to TRBD1. The germline gives CDR1 LGHDT, CDR2 YNNKEL (reference sequence). J gave up 7 bases and V 5 bases, and 7 bases lay outside the gene matches. The CDR3 runs 14 residues. The CDR3 DNA sequence: TGTGCCAGCAGCTCAAGACAGGGAATTGAAAAACTGTTTTTT. Translation gives CASSSRQGIEKLFF.

The chain has TRBV6-2 or TRBV6-3 and TRBJ2-7; D is uncertain. Germline values: CDR1 MNHEY, CDR2 SVGEGT. V was clipped by 2 bases and J by 3 bases, with 5 bases between them. The CDR3 length is 12 residues. The CDR3: CASSYPGYEQYF. CDR3 nucleotide sequence: TGTGCCAGCAGTTACCCGGGCTACGAGCAGTACTTC.

The chain joins TRBV6-6 to TRBJ1-1; TRBD1 aligns across 9 bases. With 5 bases clipped from V and 1 base from J, the junction kept 2 bases outside the gene matches. This CDR3 region has 14 residues. The germline V gene has CDR1 MNHNY and CDR2 SVGAGI (reference sequence). In DNA, the CDR3 is TGTGCCAGCAGTAGGACAGGGGCGAACACTGAAGCTTTCTTT. It specifies CASSRTGANTEAFF.

This chain joins TRBV11-2 and TRBJ2-1; TRBD2 agrees at 10 bases. The CDR3 is made up of 16 amino acids. The ends lost 5 bases at V and 8 bases at J; junction bases unmatched: 12. Per germline, CDR1 SGHAT and CDR2 FQNNGV. CDR3: CASSPSRAGGQDEQFF. CDR3 coding DNA: TGTGCCAGCAGCCCTTCCCGAGCGGGGGGGCAGGATGAGCAGTTCTTC.

The V call is TRBV10-3, the J call TRBJ2-5, with 8 positions matching TRBD2. V dropped 2 bases and J dropped 6; count of bases not matched to a gene: 5. The CDR3 totals 14 residues. The germline V gene encodes CDR1 ENHRY and CDR2 SYGVKD. As DNA, the CDR3 is TGTGCCATCAGTGAGGGACTAGCTGGGAAGACCCAGTACTTC. Its translation: CAISEGLAGKTQYF.

The V and J genes are TRBV24-1 and TRBJ2-1, with 7 positions matching TRBD1. The junction had 6 bases not matched to a gene; V was cut back by 4 bases and J by 4 bases. Germline loops: CDR1 KGHDR, CDR2 SFDVKD. The CDR3 covers 15 residues. The CDR3 bases are TGTGCCACCAGTGACGCACAGGGGTTATACAATGAGCAGTTCTTC. Translation gives CATSDAQGLYNEQFF.

The chain has TRBV9 and TRBJ2-5; 9 bases line up with TRBD1. CDR3 length: 14 amino acids. The ends lost 0 bases at V and 5 bases at J; junction bases unmatched: 2. From germline, CDR1 is SGDLS and CDR2 YYNGEE. The CDR3 DNA reads TGTGCCAGCAGCGTAGGAGGACAGGGGGAGACCCAGTACTTC. As protein: CASSVGGQGETQYF.

V and J are TRBV5-1 and TRBJ1-1; D is perhaps TRBD1 (5 bases). Germline CDR1 and CDR2: SGHRS and YFSETQ. CDR3 length: 15 residues. Trimming took off 4 bases at V and 0 bases at J, with 13 bases between the two ends. The CDR3 nucleotides read TGCGCCAGCAGCCAAGTACAGGTGCTGAACACTGAAGCTTTCTTT. This sequence encodes CASSQVQVLNTEAFF.

The CDR3 loop reads CASSLTGGLYF. The DNA of the CDR3 is TGTGCCAGCAGCTTAACGGGGGGCTTGTACTTC. The rearrangement links TRBV7-9 to TRBJ2-7, with D perhaps TRBD2 (7 bases). CDR1 and CDR2 (germline): SEHNR, FQNEAQ (reference sequence). Trimming took off 2 bases at V and 12 bases at J, with 11 bases between the two ends. CDR3 size: 11 residues.

This rearrangement joins TRBV11-1 to TRBJ1-1, with no clear D. This CDR3 contains 12 residues. V lost 7 bases and J lost 3, with 9 bases in between. From germline, CDR1 is SGHAT and CDR2 FQDESV (reference sequence). The CDR3 sequence: CASTPRDTEAFF. The DNA for the CDR3 is TGTGCCAGCACCCCACGGGACACTGAAGCTTTCTTT.

This clone has a single count. The chain is built from TRBV9 and TRBJ2-1; TRBD2 agrees at 10 bases. Germline CDR1 is SGDLS and CDR2 is YYNGEE. With 0 bases clipped from V and 7 bases from J, the junction kept 4 bases outside the gene matches. CDR3 size: 15 residues. The CDR3 DNA reads as TGTGCCAGCAGCGTAGCCCAGGGACTAGCGAATGAGCAGTTCTTC. The encoded protein is CASSVAQGLANEQFF.

The J gene is TRBJ1-2, the V gene TRBV29-1; 9 bases line up with TRBD1. The V gene end was trimmed by 5 bases and the J gene end by 5 bases; junction bases not matched to a gene: 9. Germline CDR1 and CDR2: SQVTM and ANQGSEA. This CDR3 contains 14 residues. The CDR3, as DNA: TGCAGCGTTCGGACAGGGGAATATTTTTATGGCTACACCTTC. This sequence encodes CSVRTGEYFYGYTF. Full variable domain (outside the CDR3, taken from reference TRBV29-1 and TRBJ1-2): SAVISQKPSRDICQRGTSLTIQCQVDSQVTMMFWYRQQPGQSLTLIATANQGSEATYESGFVIDKFPISRPNLTFSTLTVSNMSPEDSSIYLCSVRTGEYFYGYTFGSGTRLTVV.

This chain links TRBV6-5 with TRBJ2-7, with TRBD2 identical over 7 bases. CDR3 length: 14 residues. Trimming cost V 4 bases and J 0 bases; bases outside gene matches: 3. Germline V lookup: CDR1 MNHEY, CDR2 SVGAGI. The CDR3 region has the DNA TGTGCCAGCAGTTCCCTAGCGGACTCCTACGAGCAGTACTTC. It yields the protein CASSSLADSYEQYF.

The chain joins TRBV7-9 to TRBJ2-1; 7 nucleotides align to TRBD1. Per the germline V gene, CDR1 is SEHNR and CDR2 is FQNEAQ (reference sequence). The V and J ends lost 4 bases and 6 bases, in that order; junction bases with no gene match: 3. The CDR3 consists of 13 residues. Here the CDR3 DNA reads TGTGCCAGCAGCTACACAGGGGCCAATGAGCAGTTCTTC. This encodes CASSYTGANEQFF. Full variable domain (missing parts from reference TRBV7-9 and TRBJ2-1): DTGVSQNPRHKITKRGQNVTFRCDPISEHNRLYWYRQTLGQGPEFLTYFQNEAQLEKSRLLSDRFSAERPKGSFSTLEIQRTEQGDSAMYLCASSYTGANEQFFGPGTRLTVL.

J is TRBJ2-7 and V is TRBV9, with no clear D. V lost 0 bases and J lost 7, with 14 bases in between. CDR3 length: 14 amino acids. Germline V lookup: CDR1 SGDLS, CDR2 YYNGEE. CDR3 nucleotides: TGTGCCAGCAGCGTAGTGTCCGAAACCGGGGAGCAGTACTTC. This sequence encodes CASSVVSETGEQYF.

Worth noting for this clone: The sample contains more than one DNA sequence encoding this CDR3. The chain employs TRBV3-1 (or the pseudogene TRBV3-2) and TRBJ2-7; no clear D. From germline, CDR1 is LGHDT and CDR2 YNNKEL (reference sequence). This CDR3 has 14 residues. Trimming cost V 1 base and J 0 bases, with 7 bases left between them. The CDR3 DNA sequence: TGTGCCAGCAGCCAAGTTTTCAGCTCCTACGAGCAGTACTTC. Translated: CASSQVFSSYEQYF.

The chain joins TRBV28 to TRBJ2-7, with 9 positions matching TRBD1. J gave up 0 bases and V 5 bases, and 5 bases lay outside the gene matches. The CDR3 is made up of 15 amino acids. Per germline, CDR1 MDHEN and CDR2 SYDVKM. DNA of the CDR3: TGTGCCAGCAGTCCCTGGACAGGGGTCTCCTACGAGCAGTACTTC. Its protein product is CASSPWTGVSYEQYF.

CDR3 coding DNA: TGTGCCAGCGGGATCGGCGGGACAGGGCGCAATCAGCCCCAGCATTTT. Residues: CASGIGGTGRNQPQHF. The genes are TRBV7-2 and TRBJ1-5, with 9 nucleotides matching TRBD1. CDR3 length: 16 amino acids. The germline V gene has CDR1 SGHTA and CDR2 FQGNSA. The ends lost 8 bases at V and 2 bases at J; junction bases unmatched: 10. Full variable domain (outside the CDR3, taken from reference TRBV7-2 and TRBJ1-5): GAGVSQSPSNKVTEKGKDVELRCDPISGHTALYWYRQSLGQGLEFLIYFQGNSAPDKSGLPSDRFSAERTGGSVSTLTIQRTQQEDSAVYLCASGIGGTGRNQPQHFGDGTRLSIL.

The chain has TRBV30 and TRBJ1-4; maybe TRBD1 (6 bases). The CDR3 contains 15 residues. V was cut by 4 bases and J by 0 bases, with 12 bases left in between. Per germline, CDR1 GTSNPN and CDR2 SVGIG (reference sequence). For the CDR3, the DNA is TGTGCCTGGACAGGACAGAGAACAACTAATGAAAAACTGTTTTTT. Protein sequence: CAWTGQRTTNEKLFF.

V is TRBV3-1 (or the pseudogene TRBV3-2) and J is TRBJ1-2; no reliable D call. The CDR3 is 14 amino acids. Germline values: CDR1 LGHDT, CDR2 YNNKEL (reference sequence). Trimming left V 3 bases short and J 4 bases short, with 12 bases between. Written as DNA, the CDR3 is TGTGCCAGCAGCCACCGCGGGGATGGCTATGGCTACACCTTC. It codes for CASSHRGDGYGYTF.

The chain links TRBV2 to TRBJ1-2, with TRBD1 matching 8 bases. The V gene's germline CDR1 is SNHLY and CDR2 FYNNEI. CDR3 length: 14 residues. Trimming removed 6 bases from V and 6 bases from J; junction bases left unmatched: 9. The CDR3: CASSHRGVVDGYTF. CDR3 bases: TGTGCCAGCAGCCACAGGGGGGTAGTTGATGGCTACACCTTC.

This rearrangement joins TRBV9 to TRBJ2-1, with 9 bases that match TRBD2. This CDR3 is 17 amino acids long. After removal of 1 base from V and 2 bases from J, the junction contained 7 bases not matched to a gene. Germline lookup yields CDR1 SGDLS and CDR2 YYNGEE. The CDR3 bases are TGTGCCAGCAGCGTAAGCAGCGGGGGGACCCCCTACAATGAGCAGTTCTTC. Translation gives CASSVSSGGTPYNEQFF.

The table lists this clone with a count of one. V gene TRBV4-2 combines with J gene TRBJ1-1; no reliable D call. V lost 3 bases and J lost 1, with 15 bases in between. This CDR3 comprises 16 residues. CDR1 is LGHNA and CDR2 is YNFKEQ in the germline V gene. DNA of the CDR3: TGTGCCAGCAGCCACGGGGTGTGGCAGTCGAACACTGAAGCTTTCTTT. Residues: CASSHGVWQSNTEAFF.

The genes are TRBV7-3 and TRBJ1-1, with unresolved D. The ends were cut back, 3 bases at V and 1 base at J, with 6 bases in the middle. From germline, CDR1 is SGHTA and CDR2 FQGTGA. This CDR3 contains 13 residues. In DNA, the CDR3 is TGTGCCAGCAGCTTGCAGGAGAACACTGAAGCTTTCTTT. It yields the protein CASSLQENTEAFF.

The chain is built from TRBV5-1 and TRBJ2-7; 11 bases line up with TRBD2. Germline CDR1 SGHRS, CDR2 YFSETQ. The CDR3 loop spans 17 amino acids. The J segment lost 0 bases and the V segment lost 2 bases, leaving 7 bases of the junction unmatched. The CDR3 sequence is CASSFGTSGLSSYEQYF. The CDR3 nucleotides read TGCGCCAGCAGCTTCGGGACTAGCGGCCTGAGCTCCTACGAGCAGTACTTC.